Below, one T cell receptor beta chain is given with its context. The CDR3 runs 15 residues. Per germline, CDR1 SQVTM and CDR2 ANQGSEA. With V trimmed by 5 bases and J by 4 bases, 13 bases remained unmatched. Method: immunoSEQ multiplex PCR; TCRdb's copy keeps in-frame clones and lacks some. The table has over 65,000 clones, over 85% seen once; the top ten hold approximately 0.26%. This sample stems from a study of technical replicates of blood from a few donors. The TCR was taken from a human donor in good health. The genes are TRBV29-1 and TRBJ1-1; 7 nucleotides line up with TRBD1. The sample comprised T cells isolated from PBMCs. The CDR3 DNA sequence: TGCAGCGTTCTGGTATGGGACAGTCAGGGCACTGAAGCTTTCTTT. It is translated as CSVLVWDSQGTEAFF.